This is a list of T cell receptor beta chains from one sample in a study of T cell repertoires in cytomegalovirus infection. TCRdb reanalysed the reads using MiXCR and keeps one entry per CDR3 protein. The sample gives about 310,000 distinct CDR3 sequences, around 9.6% of which show up once; approximately 2.4% is in the top ten. The sample taken for sequencing was PBMCs. These receptors all stem from a human donor in good health (CMV status not recorded). Some clones in this sample may be carry-over from other donors' samples. Each CDR3 is given with its conserved first and last residue. D genes are given only for firm matches. Expanded clones get a size class; other rows say once, few or many, or leave the size out.

j_call | v_call | d_call | clone_size | cdr3_aa | cdr3_nt
TRBJ1-1 | TRBV5-1 | TRBD1 | many | CASSGGQGGRTNLNTEAFF | TGCGCCAGCAGCGGCGGGCAGGGGGGAAGGACCAATCTGAACACTGAAGCTTTCTTT
TRBJ2-2 | TRBV9 | TRBD2 | NA | CTSSVSTSGGNTGELFF | TGTACCAGCAGCGTATCGACTAGCGGGGGGAACACCGGGGAGCTGTTTTTT
TRBJ2-5 | TRBV5-8 | TRBD1 | many | CASSLSGTVQETQYF | TGTGCCAGCAGCCTTTCCGGGACAGTTCAAGAGACCCAGTACTTC
TRBJ1-5 | TRBV12-3/TRBV12-4 | NA | NA | CASSPPRGPQHF | TGTGCCAGCAGTCCTCCGCGGGGGCCCCAGCATTTT
TRBJ2-1 | TRBV20-1 | TRBD1 | NA | CSARTGTEQFF | TGCAGTGCGCGGACAGGGACTGAGCAGTTCTTC
TRBJ1-5 | TRBV5-5 | NA | many | CASSFEPNQPQHF | TGTGCCAGCAGCTTCGAACCAAATCAGCCCCAGCATTTT
TRBJ2-3 | TRBV12-3/TRBV12-4 | NA | NA | CASSFYRSSTDTQYF | TGTGCCAGCAGTTTCTACAGGTCTAGCACAGATACGCAGTATTTT
TRBJ2-2 | TRBV24-1 | TRBD1 | few | CATRANTGAPGELFF | TGTGCCACCAGAGCAAACACAGGGGCACCCGGGGAGCTGTTTTTT
TRBJ1-2 | TRBV15 | NA | many | CATSRDSGARSYGYTF | TGTGCCACCAGCAGAGATTCGGGGGCGCGATCCTATGGCTACACCTTC
TRBJ2-5 | TRBV5-1 | TRBD1 | many | CASSRDREQETQYF | TGCGCCAGCAGCCGGGACAGGGAGCAAGAGACCCAGTACTTC
TRBJ1-1 | TRBV7-2 | TRBD1 | many | CASSLDIGQGNTEAFF | TGTGCCAGCAGCTTAGATATAGGACAGGGGAACACTGAAGCTTTCTTT
TRBJ2-2 | TRBV23-1 | NA | many | CASSHRGPNNTGELFF | TGCGCCAGCAGTCACAGAGGACCGAACAACACCGGGGAGCTGTTTTTT
TRBJ2-3 | TRBV9 | TRBD2 | NA | CASSGRRGGLGTQYF | TGTGCCAGCAGCGGCCGACGGGGGGGGCTGGGTACGCAGTATTTT
TRBJ2-1 | TRBV19 | TRBD2 | many | CASSGLAGDREQFF | TGTGCCAGTAGCGGACTAGCGGGGGACAGAGAGCAGTTCTTC
TRBJ2-5 | TRBV6-2/TRBV6-3 | TRBD2 | many | CASSYSTSGGFGETQYF | TGTGCCAGCAGTTACTCGACTAGCGGGGGCTTTGGAGAGACCCAGTACTTC
TRBJ2-3 | TRBV6-5 | NA | NA | CASSYSNGWTQYF | TGTGCCAGCAGTTACTCGAACGGGTGGACGCAGTATTTT
TRBJ2-5 | TRBV5-1 | NA | few | CASSPWTYNQETQYF | TGCGCCAGCAGCCCCTGGACGTACAACCAAGAGACCCAGTACTTC
TRBJ2-1 | TRBV6-1 | TRBD1 | many | CASRSGTGLSSSYNEQFF | TGTGCCAGCAGGTCCGGGACAGGGCTCTCGAGCTCCTACAATGAGCAGTTCTTC
TRBJ1-1 | TRBV28 | NA | NA | CASGVSMNTEAFF | TGTGCCAGCGGGGTCTCAATGAACACTGAAGCTTTCTTT
TRBJ2-5 | TRBV25-1 | NA | NA | CASSAGIETQYF | TGTGCCAGCAGTGCCGGGATCGAGACCCAGTACTTC
TRBJ1-1 | TRBV6-5 | TRBD1 | many | CASSYSITTGALTEAFF | TGTGCCAGCAGTTACTCGATAACCACAGGGGCACTCACTGAAGCTTTCTTT
TRBJ2-3 | TRBV6-2/TRBV6-3 | TRBD1 | many | CASSYGTGRSDTQYF | TGTGCCAGCAGTTACGGGACAGGGCGGTCAGATACGCAGTATTTT
TRBJ2-3 | TRBV7-2 | NA | many | CASSSGTTRATDTQYF | TGTGCCAGCAGCTCCGGGACAACCCGGGCCACAGATACGCAGTATTTT
TRBJ2-2 | TRBV28 | TRBD2 | many | CASSTSGGVTGELFF | TGTGCCAGCAGTACTAGCGGGGGCGTCACCGGGGAGCTGTTTTTT
TRBJ2-3 | TRBV6-4 | NA | NA | CASSVLQRITDTQYF | TGTGCCAGCAGTGTCCTACAGCGGATCACAGATACGCAGTATTTT
TRBJ1-6 | TRBV2 | TRBD1 | NA | CASSKGQGASNSPLHF | TGTGCCAGCAGTAAGGGACAGGGGGCAAGTAATTCACCCCTCCACTTT
TRBJ2-2 | TRBV7-9 | NA | few | CASSLASTFTGELFF | TGTGCCAGCAGCTTAGCCAGCACCTTCACCGGGGAGCTGTTTTTT
TRBJ2-1 | TRBV7-3 | NA | many | CASSLGESRREQFF | TGTGCCAGCAGCTTAGGAGAATCCAGACGTGAGCAGTTCTTC
TRBJ1-4 | TRBV6-2/TRBV6-3 | TRBD1 | many | CASSYETGRPDVF | TGTGCCAGCAGTTACGAGACAGGGCGGCCCGACGTTTTT
TRBJ1-2 | TRBV29-1 | NA | NA | CSVEYGDGDHLGYTF | TGCAGCGTTGAATATGGGGATGGCGACCACTTGGGCTACACCTTC
TRBJ2-1 | TRBV28 | TRBD1 | many | CASKPGQGGNEQFF | TGTGCCAGCAAACCGGGACAGGGTGGGAATGAGCAGTTCTTC
TRBJ2-5 | TRBV7-2 | TRBD2 | many | CASSPRGAGGLETQYF | TGTGCCAGCAGCCCCCGGGGAGCGGGGGGACTAGAGACCCAGTACTTC
TRBJ1-1 | TRBV7-2 | NA | many | CASSSRVPIEAFF | TGTGCCAGCAGCAGCCGGGTCCCCATCGAAGCTTTCTTT
TRBJ2-3 | TRBV7-9 | NA | NA | CASSPGTATQYF | TGTGCCAGCAGCCCAGGGACCGCTACGCAGTATTTT
TRBJ2-6 | TRBV12-3/TRBV12-4 | NA | many | CASTSFNPGANVLTF | TGTGCCAGCACTTCCTTCAATCCTGGGGCCAACGTCCTGACTTTC
TRBJ1-5 | TRBV24-1 | NA | many | CASPGDEVQPQHF | TGTGCCAGCCCAGGGGACGAGGTTCAGCCCCAGCATTTT
TRBJ2-3 | TRBV5-6 | TRBD1 | NA | CASSRVGQDTDTQYF | TGTGCCAGCAGCCGAGTGGGACAGGACACAGATACGCAGTATTTT
TRBJ2-6 | TRBV14 | TRBD1 | few | CASSTGGAGANVLTF | TGTGCCAGCAGCACAGGGGGCGCAGGGGCCAACGTCCTGACTTTC
TRBJ2-7 | TRBV5-6 | TRBD2 | NA | CASSFGDYYEQYF | TGTGCCAGCAGCTTTGGGGACTACTACGAGCAGTACTTC
TRBJ1-6 | TRBV7-2 | NA | many | CASSLIRDNSPLHF | TGTGCCAGCAGCTTAATCAGGGATAATTCACCCCTCCACTTT
TRBJ1-2 | TRBV10-3 | TRBD1 | many | CAISPTTGGGDYGYTF | TGTGCCATCAGCCCTACGACAGGGGGAGGTGACTATGGCTACACCTTC
TRBJ1-5 | TRBV6-2/TRBV6-3 | NA | many | CASSDSAGSAQPQHF | TGTGCCAGCAGTGACTCGGCGGGGTCGGCTCAGCCCCAGCATTTT
TRBJ2-1 | TRBV5-5 | TRBD2 | NA | CASTALAGGRNEQFF | TGTGCCAGCACAGCGCTAGCGGGGGGGCGCAATGAGCAGTTCTTC
TRBJ2-7 | TRBV20-1 | NA | NA | CSARVMGLSSYEQYF | TGCAGTGCTAGAGTTATGGGGTTAAGCTCCTACGAGCAGTACTTC
TRBJ2-5 | TRBV29-1 | TRBD1 | NA | CSVDTGGVGETQYF | TGCAGCGTTGACACAGGGGGCGTGGGAGAGACCCAGTACTTC
TRBJ2-3 | TRBV28 | TRBD2 | many | CASSFRGGPVTDTQYF | TGTGCCAGCAGCTTTCGGGGGGGACCGGTCACAGATACGCAGTATTTT
TRBJ2-1 | TRBV5-1 | NA | NA | CASTTGIDSYNEQFF | TGCGCCAGCACCACCGGGATAGACTCCTACAATGAGCAGTTCTTC
TRBJ2-1 | TRBV20-1 | NA | NA | CSVKQRLFGDEQFF | TGCAGTGTAAAGCAGCGGTTATTTGGTGATGAGCAGTTCTTC
TRBJ1-1 | TRBV24-1 | NA | many | CATSDLTGHMNTEAFF | TGTGCCACCAGTGATTTAACCGGACATATGAACACTGAAGCTTTCTTT
TRBJ2-2 | TRBV29-1 | NA | NA | CSVEVGPNTGELFF | TGCAGCGTTGAAGTCGGTCCGAACACCGGGGAGCTGTTTTTT
TRBJ1-1 | TRBV5-3 | NA | many | CARSNLTGMVRTEAFF | TGTGCCAGAAGCAATCTCACAGGGATGGTACGCACTGAAGCTTTCTTT
TRBJ2-3 | TRBV7-2 | TRBD2 | many | CASSPGLAPTDTQYF | TGTGCCAGCAGCCCCGGACTAGCGCCCACAGATACGCAGTATTTT
TRBJ2-3 | TRBV28 | NA | many | CASSSNTNPRDPQDTQYF | TGTGCCAGCAGTTCGAATACCAACCCCAGGGACCCGCAGGATACGCAGTATTTT
TRBJ1-3 | TRBV27 | TRBD1 | many | CASRPTGSSGNTIYF | TGTGCCAGCAGACCGACAGGGTCCTCTGGAAACACCATATATTTT
TRBJ2-5 | TRBV5-4 | TRBD1 | few | CASSTSGTGGETQYF | TGTGCCAGCAGCACCTCCGGGACAGGGGGAGAGACCCAGTACTTC
TRBJ2-1 | TRBV6-5 | NA | few | CASSYGTAAFF | TGTGCCAGCAGTTACGGGACGGCGGCGTTCTTC
TRBJ2-1 | TRBV2 | NA | few | CASRQGDSYNEQFF | TGTGCCAGCAGGCAGGGAGACTCCTACAATGAGCAGTTCTTC
TRBJ1-2 | TRBV29-1 | NA | many | CSVDQNSNYGYTF | TGCAGCGTTGATCAGAATTCTAACTATGGCTACACCTTC
TRBJ2-1 | TRBV6-2/TRBV6-3 | NA | many | CASSYGGSLLMRFF | TGTGCCAGCAGTTACGGGGGTAGTCTTCTTATGCGGTTCTTC